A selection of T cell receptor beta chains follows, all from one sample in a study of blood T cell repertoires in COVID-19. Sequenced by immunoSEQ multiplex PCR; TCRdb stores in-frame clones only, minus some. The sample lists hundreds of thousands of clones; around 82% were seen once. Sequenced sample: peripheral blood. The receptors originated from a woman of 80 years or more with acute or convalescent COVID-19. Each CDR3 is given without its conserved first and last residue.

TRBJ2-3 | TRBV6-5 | ASSYSIAGNTDTQY
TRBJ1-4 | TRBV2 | ASSEALSGQGSNEKLF
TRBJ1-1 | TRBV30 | AWSYSRTMNTEAF
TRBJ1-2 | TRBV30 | AWSASDGTGRYGYT
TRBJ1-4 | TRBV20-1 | SASPGIGTNEKLF
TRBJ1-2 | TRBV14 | ASSRLAQGQIAGYT
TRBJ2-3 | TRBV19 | ASSKPGQLTDTQY
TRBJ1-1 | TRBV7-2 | ASSPGQNTEAF
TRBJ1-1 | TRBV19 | ASSDGQVNTEAF
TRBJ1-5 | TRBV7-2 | ASSPSGGPQPQH
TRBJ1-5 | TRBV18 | ASSPTGTDRGQH
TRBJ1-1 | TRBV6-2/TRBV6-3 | ASIPGGTGKAF
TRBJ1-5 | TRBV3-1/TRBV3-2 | ASSQVRGPNQPQH
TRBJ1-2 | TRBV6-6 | ASTEGGRNGYT
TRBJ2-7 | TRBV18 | ASSPTSGAGHEQY
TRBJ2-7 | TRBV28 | ASSLFAGNYEQY
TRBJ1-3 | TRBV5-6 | ASSLQGAAGNTIY
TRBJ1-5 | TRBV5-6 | ASSLGGLIGPQH
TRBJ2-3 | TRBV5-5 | ASSLGAGGASDTQY
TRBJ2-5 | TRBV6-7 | ASTQGTGTDLETQY
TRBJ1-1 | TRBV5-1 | ASRLTGGAGTEAF
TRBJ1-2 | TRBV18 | ASSPVIGTGANYGYT
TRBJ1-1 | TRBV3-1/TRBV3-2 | ASSQAQGKGTEAF
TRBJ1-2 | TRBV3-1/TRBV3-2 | ASNGQALNYGYT
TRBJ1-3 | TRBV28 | ASTGVGQGSGNTIY
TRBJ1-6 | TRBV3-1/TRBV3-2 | ASSRGQGSYNSPLH
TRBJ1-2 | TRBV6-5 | ASVPRQSSNYGYT
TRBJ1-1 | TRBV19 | ASSTYRDTEAF
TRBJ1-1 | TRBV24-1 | ATDTTGLNTEAF
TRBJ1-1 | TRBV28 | ASSLGATNTEAF
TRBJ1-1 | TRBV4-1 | ASSQSWAGGRGETEAF
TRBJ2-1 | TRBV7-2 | ASSQVRTTYNEQF
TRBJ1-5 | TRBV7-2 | ASSPAGQGGINQPQH
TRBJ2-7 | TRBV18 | ASSPNRAYEQY
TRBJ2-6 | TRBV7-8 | ASSFSRDTFSGANVLT
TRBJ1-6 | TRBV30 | AWREDSYNSPLH
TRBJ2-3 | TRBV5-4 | ASSFPDSTDTQY
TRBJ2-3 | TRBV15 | ATSRDRRGSSTDTQY
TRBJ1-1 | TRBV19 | ASSTRQNTEAF
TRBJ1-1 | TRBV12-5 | ASGWGLMNTEAF